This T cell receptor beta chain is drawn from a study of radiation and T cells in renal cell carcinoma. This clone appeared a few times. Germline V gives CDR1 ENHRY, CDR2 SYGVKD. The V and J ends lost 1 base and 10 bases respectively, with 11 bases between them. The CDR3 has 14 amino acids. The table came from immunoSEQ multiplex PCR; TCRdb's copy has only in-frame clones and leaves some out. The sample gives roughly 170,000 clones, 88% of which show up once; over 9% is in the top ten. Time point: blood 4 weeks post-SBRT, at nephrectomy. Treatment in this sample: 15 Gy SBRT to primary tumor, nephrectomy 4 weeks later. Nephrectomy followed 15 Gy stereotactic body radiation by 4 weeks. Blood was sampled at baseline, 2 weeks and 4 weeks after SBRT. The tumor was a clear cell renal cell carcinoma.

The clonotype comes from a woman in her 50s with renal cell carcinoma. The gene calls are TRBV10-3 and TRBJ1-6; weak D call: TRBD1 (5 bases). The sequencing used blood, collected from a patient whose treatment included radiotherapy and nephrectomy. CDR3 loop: CAISELGVRSPLHF. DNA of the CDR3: TGTGCCATCAGTGAGTTGGGGGTTCGGTCACCCCTCCACTTT.